Included here is one T cell receptor (beta chain) sequence, with context. The time point is: pre-sensitization, week 0. The treatment is: therapeutic diphenylcyclopropenone sensitization with weekly scalp DPC. This sample stems from a study of human T cells and chemical hapten exposure. Germline V gene sequence: CDR1 MNHEY, CDR2 SVGEGT. Trimming removed 6 bases from V and 4 bases from J, with 4 bases in between. The CDR3 runs 12 residues. From the RACE reads, TCRdb called clonotypes with MiXCR, one entry per CDR3 protein. The table has 190,000 or so distinct CDR3 sequences, 25% to 35% seen once. The material sequenced was whole blood, taken in connection with sensitization to the hapten diphenylcyclopropenone (DPC). J is TRBJ2-6 and V is TRBV6-2 or TRBV6-3; the D is unclear. The sequence derives from a woman in her thirties with alopecia areata. Some clones in this sample may be carry-over from other donors' samples. This chain's CDR3 is CASRRGANVLTF. CDR3 in DNA: TGTGCCAGCAGAAGAGGGGCCAACGTCCTGACTTTC.